The T cell receptor (beta chain) described here comes from a study of cytomegalovirus exposure and HLA in healthy donors. Points from the study as a whole: Clonal expansion, a later analysis showed, was greater in HLA-associated TCR beta chains than in equally common others. Some segments of the V type, notably TRBV6-2 and TRBV6-3, were excluded as indistinguishable.

The germline gives CDR1 SGDLS, CDR2 YYNGEE. The CDR3 covers 15 residues. The V and J ends lost 1 base and 8 bases, in that order; junction bases with no gene match: 6. Only one count was recorded for this clone. Its specificity is not known. This PCR relied on a set of 60 Vbeta primers and 13 Jbeta primers. Sequencing was performed with immunoSEQ multiplex PCR; in TCRdb, only in-frame clones are kept and a portion is missing. The profile shows 240,000 or so clones, 82% of them singletons. The gene calls are TRBV9 and TRBJ2-1; TRBD2 aligns across 10 bases. The sample comprised PBMCs. The receptor was isolated from a middle-aged woman in good health and CMV-seropositive. This chain's CDR3 is CASSVLSGTSDEQFF. The CDR3 DNA is TGTGCCAGCAGCGTACTTTCCGGGACTAGCGATGAGCAGTTCTTC.